This T cell receptor (beta chain) originates from a study of shared clonotypes between healthy human individuals. The CDR3 extends over 14 amino acids. Trimming cost V 6 bases and J 0 bases, with 10 bases left between them. Germline loops: CDR1 MNHEY, CDR2 SMNVEV (reference sequence). Study findings and constraints: All-four-donor shared clonotypes had higher generation probabilities than non-shared clonotypes did. Naive subsets tended to show greater estimated richness than memory subsets.

Worth noting for this clone: Its antigen is currently unknown. In the same sample, other DNA sequences code for this CDR3.

CD45RO negativity and positive selection for CCR7 defined naive CD8 cells, a population that excluded terminally differentiated effector memory CD45RA+ cells. The assay used deep level. The authors distributed each subset's genomic DNA evenly over several immunoSEQ plates. Data came from immunoSEQ multiplex PCR; TCRdb stores just in-frame clones and leaves some out. The sample consists of around 2,000,000 clones, just under 95% of them appearing once. The receptor was isolated from a man aged 18 to 30 in good health. Sequenced: naive CD8+ T cells sorted from blood. The rearrangement links TRBV27 to TRBJ2-3; no reliable D call. This CDR3 is CASSRTGSTDTQYF. The CDR3 DNA follows: TGTGCCAGCAGCAGAACGGGCAGCACAGATACGCAGTATTTT.